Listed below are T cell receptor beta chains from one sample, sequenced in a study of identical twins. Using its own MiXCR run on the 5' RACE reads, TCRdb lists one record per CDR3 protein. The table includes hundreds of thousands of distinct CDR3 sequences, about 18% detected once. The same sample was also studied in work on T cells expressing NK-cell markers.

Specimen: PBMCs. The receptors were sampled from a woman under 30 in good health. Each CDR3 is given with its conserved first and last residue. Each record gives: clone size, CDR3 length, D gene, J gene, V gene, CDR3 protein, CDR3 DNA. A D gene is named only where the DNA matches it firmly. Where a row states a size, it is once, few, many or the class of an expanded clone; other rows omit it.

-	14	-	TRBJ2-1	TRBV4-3	CASSPAGSYNEQFF	TGCGCCAGCAGCCCCGCGGGATCCTACAATGAGCAGTTCTTC
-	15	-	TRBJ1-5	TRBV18	CASSPQYGSNQPQHF	TGTGCCAGCTCACCACAATATGGGAGCAATCAGCCCCAGCATTTT
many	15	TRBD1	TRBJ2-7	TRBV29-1	CSVGPGQGGSYEQYF	TGCAGCGTTGGGCCGGGACAGGGAGGGTCCTACGAGCAGTACTTC
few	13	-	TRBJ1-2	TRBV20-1	CSASPGTPLGYTF	TGCAGTGCTAGTCCGGGTACGCCTCTCGGCTACACCTTC
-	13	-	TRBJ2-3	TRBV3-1	CASSPRRWDTQYF	TGTGCCAGCAGCCCCCGACGATGGGATACGCAGTATTTT
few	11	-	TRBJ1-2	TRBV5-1	CASGDFYGYTF	TGCGCCAGCGGGGATTTCTATGGCTACACCTTC
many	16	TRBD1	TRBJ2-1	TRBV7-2	CASSSPRDRLYNEQFF	TGTGCCAGCAGCTCGCCCCGGGACAGACTCTACAATGAGCAGTTCTTC
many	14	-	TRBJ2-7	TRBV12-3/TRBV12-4	CASSNPLRRSEQYF	TGTGCCAGCAGCAATCCCCTAAGGCGGAGCGAGCAGTACTTC
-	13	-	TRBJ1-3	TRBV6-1	CASGASSGNTIYF	TGTGCCAGCGGGGCATCCTCTGGAAACACCATATATTTT
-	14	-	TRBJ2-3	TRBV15	CATSRDRQADTQYF	TGTGCCACCAGCAGAGATCGACAGGCGGATACGCAGTATTTT
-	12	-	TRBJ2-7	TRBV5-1	CAISTGCYEQYF	TGCGCCATTTCCACAGGTTGCTACGAGCAGTACTTC
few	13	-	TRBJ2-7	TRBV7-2	CASSQAGRHEQYF	TGTGCCAGCAGCCAAGCGGGCAGGCACGAGCAGTACTTC
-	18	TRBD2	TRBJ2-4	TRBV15	CATSRVSGRDLTKNIQYF	TGTGCCACCAGCAGAGTTTCGGGGAGGGATTTAACCAAAAACATTCAGTACTTC
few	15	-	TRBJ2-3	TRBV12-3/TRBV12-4	CASSFIFGGRDTQYF	TGTGCCAGCAGTTTTATATTTGGGGGGAGAGATACGCAGTATTTT
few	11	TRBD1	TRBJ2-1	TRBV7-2	CASSLGTGQFF	TGTGCCAGCAGCTTAGGGACAGGGCAGTTCTTC
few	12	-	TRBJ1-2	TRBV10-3	CAISDSFYGYTF	TGTGCCATCAGTGATTCGTTCTATGGCTACACCTTC
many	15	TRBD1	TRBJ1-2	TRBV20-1	CSARDSDRVVRGNTF	TGCAGTGCTAGAGATAGCGACAGGGTGGTACGTGGGAACACCTTC
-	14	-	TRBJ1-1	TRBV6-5	CASSYFPGDTEAFF	TGTGCCAGCAGTTACTTTCCAGGGGACACTGAAGCTTTCTTT
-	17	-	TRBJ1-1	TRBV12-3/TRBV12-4	CASSPRTGGWLNTEAFF	TGTGCCAGCAGTCCCCGGACGGGTGGGTGGTTGAACACTGAAGCTTTCTTT
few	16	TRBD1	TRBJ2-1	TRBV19	CASSIRFRDRVHEQFF	TGTGCCAGTAGTATTCGATTCCGGGACAGGGTGCATGAGCAGTTCTTC
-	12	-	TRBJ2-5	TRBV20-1	CSAREGAETQYF	TGCAGTGCTAGAGAAGGGGCGGAGACCCAGTACTTC
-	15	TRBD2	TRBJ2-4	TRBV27	CASGTSGTYENIQYF	TGTGCCAGTGGGACTAGCGGGACATACGAAAACATTCAGTACTTC
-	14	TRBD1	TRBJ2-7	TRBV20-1	CSAKDRGRSYEQYF	TGCAGTGCAAAGGACAGGGGGCGTTCCTACGAGCAGTACTTC
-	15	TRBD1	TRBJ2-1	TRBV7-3	CASSLRTGVKNEQFF	TGTGCCAGCAGCTTACGGACAGGGGTAAAGAATGAGCAGTTCTTC
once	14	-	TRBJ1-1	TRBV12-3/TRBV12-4	CASTHLSDRSEAFF	TGTGCCAGCACCCACTTGAGTGACAGGTCTGAAGCTTTCTTT
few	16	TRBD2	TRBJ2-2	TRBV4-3	CASSRTSGRGTGELFF	TGCGCCAGCAGCCGCACTAGCGGGAGAGGCACCGGGGAGCTGTTTTTT
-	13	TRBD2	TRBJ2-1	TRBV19	CAAGTRVYNEQFF	TGTGCCGCCGGGACTAGGGTTTACAATGAGCAGTTCTTC
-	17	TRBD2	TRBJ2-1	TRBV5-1	CASSLAGGSSSYNEQFF	TGCGCCAGCAGCTTAGCGGGGGGGTCAAGCTCCTACAATGAGCAGTTCTTC
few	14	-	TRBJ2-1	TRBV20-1	CSVAGGAAYNEQFF	TGCAGTGTGGCGGGCGGGGCCGCGTACAATGAGCAGTTCTTC
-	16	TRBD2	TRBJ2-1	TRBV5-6	CASSLDEASGHNEQFF	TGTGCCAGCAGCTTGGACGAGGCTAGCGGGCACAATGAGCAGTTCTTC
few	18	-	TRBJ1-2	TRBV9	CASSVGGDIPSANYGYTF	TGTGCCAGCAGCGTAGGGGGGGATATACCTTCCGCTAACTATGGCTACACCTTC
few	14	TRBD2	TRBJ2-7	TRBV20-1	CSARLRLAGGEQYF	TGCAGTGCCCGTCTCCGACTAGCGGGGGGGGAGCAGTACTTC
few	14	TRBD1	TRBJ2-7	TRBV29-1	CSVAPRRGLYEQYF	TGCAGCGTTGCTCCTCGCAGGGGGCTCTACGAGCAGTACTTC
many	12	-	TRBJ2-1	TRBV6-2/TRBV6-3	CASSYLDNEQFF	TGTGCCAGCAGTTACTTAGACAATGAGCAGTTCTTC
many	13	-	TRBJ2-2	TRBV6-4	CASSDRNTGELFF	TGTGCCAGCAGTGACAGGAACACCGGGGAGCTGTTTTTT
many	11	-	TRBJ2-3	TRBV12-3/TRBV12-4	CASQVRDTQYF	TGTGCCAGCCAGGTGCGAGATACGCAGTATTTT
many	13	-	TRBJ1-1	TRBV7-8	CASSPGGRTEAFF	TGTGCCAGCAGCCCAGGAGGTAGGACTGAAGCTTTCTTT
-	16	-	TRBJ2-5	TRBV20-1	CSARDTAGGALETQYF	TGCAGTGCTAGAGATACGGCAGGTGGGGCTTTAGAGACCCAGTACTTC
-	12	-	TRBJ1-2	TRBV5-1	CASRKDGYGYTF	TGCGCCAGCAGAAAGGATGGCTATGGCTACACCTTC
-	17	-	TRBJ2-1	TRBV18	CASSPLPGTYPTNEQFF	TGTGCCAGCTCACCCCTCCCGGGGACCTACCCAACAAATGAGCAGTTCTTC
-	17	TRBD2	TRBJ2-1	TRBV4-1	CASSPAGHGGSHNEQFF	TGCGCCAGCAGCCCCGCCGGGCACGGGGGGTCCCACAATGAGCAGTTCTTC
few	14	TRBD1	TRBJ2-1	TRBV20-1	CSAPRGDRGNEQFF	TGCAGTGCCCCAAGGGGGGACAGGGGCAATGAGCAGTTCTTC
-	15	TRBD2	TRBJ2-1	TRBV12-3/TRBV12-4	CASRPSGPTYNEQFF	TGTGCCAGCAGACCTAGCGGTCCCACCTACAATGAGCAGTTCTTC
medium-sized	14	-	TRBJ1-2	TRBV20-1	CSARDLDTLHGYTF	TGCAGTGCTAGAGATCTGGACACCCTGCATGGCTACACCTTC
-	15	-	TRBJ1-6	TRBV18	CASSPEGSTHSPLHF	TGTGCCAGCTCACCCGAGGGAAGTACCCATTCACCCCTCCACTTT
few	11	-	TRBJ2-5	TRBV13	CATKLMETQYF	TGTGCCACCAAGCTTATGGAGACCCAGTACTTC
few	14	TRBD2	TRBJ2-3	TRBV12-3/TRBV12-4	CASLTSGLGDTQYF	TGTGCCAGCCTCACTAGCGGTCTCGGAGATACGCAGTATTTT
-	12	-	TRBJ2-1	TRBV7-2	CASSLVAERQFF	TGTGCCAGCAGCTTAGTGGCGGAGAGGCAGTTCTTC
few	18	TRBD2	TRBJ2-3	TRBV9	CASSVGLAGGSSTDTQYF	TGTGCCAGCAGCGTAGGTCTAGCGGGAGGGTCCAGCACAGATACGCAGTATTTT
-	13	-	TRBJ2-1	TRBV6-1	CASTPGGDNEQFF	TGTGCCAGCACCCCTGGCGGAGACAATGAGCAGTTCTTC
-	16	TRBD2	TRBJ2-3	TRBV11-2	CASSSHLTSGGLTQYF	TGTGCCAGCAGCTCCCATCTAACTAGCGGGGGTCTTACGCAGTATTTT
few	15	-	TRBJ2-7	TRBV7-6	CASSVSGGSGYEQYF	TGTGCCAGCAGCGTGTCCGGGGGTAGCGGCTACGAGCAGTACTTC
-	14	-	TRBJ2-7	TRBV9	CASSVNPVFVEQYF	TGTGCCAGCAGCGTAAATCCGGTATTCGTCGAGCAGTACTTC
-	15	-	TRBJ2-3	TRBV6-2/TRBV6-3	CASIHRGIGTDTQYF	TGTGCCAGCATTCACCGGGGGATTGGCACAGATACGCAGTATTTT
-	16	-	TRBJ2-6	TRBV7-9	CASRGDIWSGANVLTF	TGTGCCAGCAGGGGGGATATTTGGTCTGGGGCCAACGTCCTGACTTTC
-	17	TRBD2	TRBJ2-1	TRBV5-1	CASSLGHLAGGVHEQFF	TGCGCCAGCAGCTTGGGCCATTTAGCGGGAGGGGTCCATGAGCAGTTCTTC
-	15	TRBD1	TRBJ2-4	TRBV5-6	CASSLLGQGADIQYF	TGTGCCAGCAGCTTGCTGGGACAGGGGGCAGACATTCAGTACTTC